This TCR beta chain was recorded in a study of CD8 T cells in ankylosing spondylitis. Study-wide results and limits: Certain motif variants had earlier been reported in reactive arthritis synovial fluid and blood.

Via MiXCR, TCRdb re-called the 5' RACE reads, giving one row per CDR3 protein. The repertoire holds approximately 220,000 distinct CDR3 sequences, with under 12% as singletons. Looked up from germline, CDR1 is DFQATT and CDR2 is SNEGSKA (reference sequence). This CDR3 has 14 amino acids. With 2 bases clipped from V and 6 bases from J, the junction kept 9 bases outside the gene matches. This clonotype was picked up many times. The antigen is undetermined. This receptor was taken from a male donor with ankylosing spondylitis or in good health (not recorded which). The sequencing input was blood, either unsorted or a sorted T cell fraction (not recorded which). The chain couples TRBV20-1 to TRBJ1-1; the match to TRBD1 covers 7 bases. The DNA for the CDR3 is TGCAGTGCTAGACCGGACAGGCCCAACGCTGAAGCTTTCTTT. It yields the protein CSARPDRPNAEAFF.